The T cell receptor (beta chain) described here comes from a study of blood T cells in healthy people across ages. Primed by a sample-barcoded 5' primer and a J-beta primer mix, a second PCR proceeded for roughly 7 to 12 cycles. A tag from a template-switch adaptor with 12 random nucleotides marked each cDNA molecule. Sequencing yielded, for each sample, at least 2.5 million paired-end reads carrying CDR3. TCRdb redid the calling of the 5' RACE reads with MiXCR, one entry per CDR3 protein. This table holds 1.5 million to 1.9 million distinct CDR3 sequences, roughly 43% found once. This clonotype was found once. The sample taken for sequencing was blood. The sequence was collected from a woman in her late teens or twenties in good health.

This chain's CDR3 is CASSQEAGVVLEQYF. Here the CDR3 DNA reads TGCGCCAGCAGCCAAGAAGCAGGGGTAGTCCTCGAGCAGTACTTC. This chain uses TRBV4-3 with TRBJ2-4, with a possible D match to TRBD1 (6 bases). Judging by the DNA end, TRBJ2-7 fits better; the J call may be wrong. The CDR3 runs 15 residues. The germline gives CDR1 LGHNA, CDR2 YSLEER.